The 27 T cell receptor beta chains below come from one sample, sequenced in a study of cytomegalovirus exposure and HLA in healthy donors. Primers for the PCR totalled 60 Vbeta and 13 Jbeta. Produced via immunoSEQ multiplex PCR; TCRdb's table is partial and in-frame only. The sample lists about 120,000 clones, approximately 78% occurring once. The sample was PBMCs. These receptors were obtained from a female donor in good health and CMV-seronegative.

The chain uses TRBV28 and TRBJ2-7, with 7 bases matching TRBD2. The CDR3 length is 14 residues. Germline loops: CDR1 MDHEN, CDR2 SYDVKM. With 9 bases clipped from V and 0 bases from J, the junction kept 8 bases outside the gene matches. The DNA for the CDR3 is TGTGCCAGTGCAGCGGGAACTCCCTCCTACGAGCAGTACTTC. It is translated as CASAAGTPSYEQYF.

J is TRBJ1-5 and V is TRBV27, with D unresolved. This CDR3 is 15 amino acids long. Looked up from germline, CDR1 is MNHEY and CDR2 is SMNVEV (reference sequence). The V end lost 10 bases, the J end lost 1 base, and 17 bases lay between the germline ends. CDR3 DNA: TGTGCCACCAAACGGGGAATCGCGAGCAATCAGCCCCAGCATTTT. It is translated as CATKRGIASNQPQHF.

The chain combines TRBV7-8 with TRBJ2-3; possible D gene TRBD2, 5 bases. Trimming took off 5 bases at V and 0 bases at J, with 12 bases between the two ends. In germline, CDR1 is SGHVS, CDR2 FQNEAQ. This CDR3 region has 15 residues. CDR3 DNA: TGTGCCAGCAGCCGCACAGCGGCTAGCACAGATACGCAGTATTTT. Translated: CASSRTAASTDTQYF.

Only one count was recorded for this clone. The CDR3 reads CASRITGTDTQYF. The CDR3 nucleotides read TGTGCCAGCAGAATAACAGGCACAGATACGCAGTATTTT. The chain joins TRBV5-6 to TRBJ2-3; D is unclear. This CDR3 comprises 13 residues. Germline V gives CDR1 SGHDT, CDR2 YYEEEE. Trimming removed 5 bases from V and 1 base from J, with 8 bases in between.

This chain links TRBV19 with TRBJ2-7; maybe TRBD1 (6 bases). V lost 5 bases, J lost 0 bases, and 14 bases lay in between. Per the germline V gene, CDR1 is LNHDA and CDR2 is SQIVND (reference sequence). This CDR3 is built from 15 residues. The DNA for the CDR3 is TGTGCCAGTAGTCCCGGGACATACTTCTCCTACGAGCAGTACTTC. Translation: CASSPGTYFSYEQYF. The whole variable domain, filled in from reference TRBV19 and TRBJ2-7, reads DGGITQSPKYLFRKEGQNVTLSCEQNLNHDAMYWYRQDPGQGLRLIYYSQIVNDFQKGDIAEGYSVSREKKESFPLTVTSAQKNPTAFYLCASSPGTYFSYEQYFGPGTRLTVT.

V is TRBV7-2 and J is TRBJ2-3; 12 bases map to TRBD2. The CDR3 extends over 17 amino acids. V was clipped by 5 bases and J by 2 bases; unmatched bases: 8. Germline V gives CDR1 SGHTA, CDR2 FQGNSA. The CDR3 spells CASSPRLAGDLTDTQYF. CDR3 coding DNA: TGTGCCAGCAGCCCTCGACTAGCGGGAGACCTCACAGATACGCAGTATTTT.

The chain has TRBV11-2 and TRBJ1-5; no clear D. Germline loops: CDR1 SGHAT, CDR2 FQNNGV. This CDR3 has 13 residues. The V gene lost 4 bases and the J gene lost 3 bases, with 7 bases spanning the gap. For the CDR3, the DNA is TGTGCCAGCAGCTCACACATCAATCAGCCCCAGCATTTT. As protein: CASSSHINQPQHF.

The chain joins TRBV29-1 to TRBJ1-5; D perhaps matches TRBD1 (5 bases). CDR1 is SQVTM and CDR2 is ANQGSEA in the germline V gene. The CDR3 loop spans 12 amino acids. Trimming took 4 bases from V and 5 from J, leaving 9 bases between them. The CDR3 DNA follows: TGCAGCGTTGGAGGGGAGGATCAGCCCCAGCATTTT. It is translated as CSVGGEDQPQHF.

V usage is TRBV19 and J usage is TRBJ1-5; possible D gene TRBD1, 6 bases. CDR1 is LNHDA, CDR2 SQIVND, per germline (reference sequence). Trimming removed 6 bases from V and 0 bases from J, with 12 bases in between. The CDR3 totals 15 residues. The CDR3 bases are TGTGCCAGTAGGGGGGCCGTTTATAGCAATCAGCCCCAGCATTTT. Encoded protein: CASRGAVYSNQPQHF.

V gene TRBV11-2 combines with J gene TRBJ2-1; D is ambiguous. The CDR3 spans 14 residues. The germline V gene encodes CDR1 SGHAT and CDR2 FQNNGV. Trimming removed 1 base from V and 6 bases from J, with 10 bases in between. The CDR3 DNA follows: TGTGCCAGCAGCTTAGGCCCCGGGTCCAATGAGCAGTTCTTC. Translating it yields CASSLGPGSNEQFF.

The CDR3 nucleotides read TGTGCCAGCAGTTTAGGTGCAGTCAACTATGGCTACACCTTC. This codes for CASSLGAVNYGYTF. The V call is TRBV28, the J call TRBJ1-2; no definite D call. V gave up 2 bases and J gave up 2 bases, with 9 bases separating them. The germline CDR1 and CDR2 sequences are MDHEN and SYDVKM. The CDR3 length is 14 residues.

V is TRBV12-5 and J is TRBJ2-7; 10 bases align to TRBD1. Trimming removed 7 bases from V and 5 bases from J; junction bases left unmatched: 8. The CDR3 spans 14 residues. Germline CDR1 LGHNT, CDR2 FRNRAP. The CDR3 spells CASALGQGSDEQYF. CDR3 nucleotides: TGTGCTAGTGCCCTGGGACAGGGGAGCGACGAGCAGTACTTC.

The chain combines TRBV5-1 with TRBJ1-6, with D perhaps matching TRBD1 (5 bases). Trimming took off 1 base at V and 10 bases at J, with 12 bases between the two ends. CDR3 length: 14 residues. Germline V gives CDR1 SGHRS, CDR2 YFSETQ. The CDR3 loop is CASSLSQESSPLHF. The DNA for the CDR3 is TGCGCCAGCAGCTTGTCACAGGAGAGCTCACCCCTCCACTTT.

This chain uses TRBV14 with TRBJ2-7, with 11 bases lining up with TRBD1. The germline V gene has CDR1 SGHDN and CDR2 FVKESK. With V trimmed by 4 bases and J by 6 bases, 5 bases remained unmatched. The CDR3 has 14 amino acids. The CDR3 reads CASSPGQGVGEQYF. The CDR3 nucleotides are TGTGCCAGCAGCCCGGGACAGGGGGTCGGCGAGCAGTACTTC.

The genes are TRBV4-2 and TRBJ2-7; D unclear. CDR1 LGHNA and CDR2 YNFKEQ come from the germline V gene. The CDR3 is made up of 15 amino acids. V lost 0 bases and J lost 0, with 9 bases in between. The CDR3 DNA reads TGTGCCAGCAGCCAAGATCTAGGCTTCTCCTACGAGCAGTACTTC. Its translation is CASSQDLGFSYEQYF.

The CDR3 DNA is TGTGCCAGCAGCCAAGACCGCTCCTACGAGCAGTACTTC. Translating it yields CASSQDRSYEQYF. The chain combines TRBV4-2 with TRBJ2-5; D uncertain. The DNA end favors TRBJ2-7, so the J call may be wrong. CDR3 size: 13 residues. The germline V gene encodes CDR1 LGHNA and CDR2 YNFKEQ.

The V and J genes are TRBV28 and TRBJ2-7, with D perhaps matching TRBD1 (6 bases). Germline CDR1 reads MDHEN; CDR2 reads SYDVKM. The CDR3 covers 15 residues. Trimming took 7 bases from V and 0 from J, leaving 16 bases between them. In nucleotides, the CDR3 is TGTGCCAGCAACCTCCCGGGACAATTCTCCTACGAGCAGTACTTC. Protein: CASNLPGQFSYEQYF.

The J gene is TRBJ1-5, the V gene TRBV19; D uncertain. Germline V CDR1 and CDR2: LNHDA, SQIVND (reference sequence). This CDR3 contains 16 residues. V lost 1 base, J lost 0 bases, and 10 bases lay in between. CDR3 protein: CASSIGRHYSNQPQHF. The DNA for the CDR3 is TGTGCCAGTAGTATAGGAAGACATTATAGCAATCAGCCCCAGCATTTT.

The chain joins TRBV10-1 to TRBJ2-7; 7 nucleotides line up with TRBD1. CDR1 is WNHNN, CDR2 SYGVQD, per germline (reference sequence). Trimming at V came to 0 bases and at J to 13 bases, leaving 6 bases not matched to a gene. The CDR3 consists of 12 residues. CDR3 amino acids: CASSESAGTVYF. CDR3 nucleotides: TGCGCCAGCAGTGAGTCGGCAGGGACAGTCTACTTC.

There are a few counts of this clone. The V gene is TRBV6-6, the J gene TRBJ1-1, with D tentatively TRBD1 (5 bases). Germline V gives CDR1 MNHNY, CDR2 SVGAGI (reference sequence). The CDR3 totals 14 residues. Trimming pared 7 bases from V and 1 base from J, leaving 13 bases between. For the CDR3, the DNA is TGTGCCAGCACCTCCCCGGGGGGGAACACTGAAGCTTTCTTT. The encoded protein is CASTSPGGNTEAFF.

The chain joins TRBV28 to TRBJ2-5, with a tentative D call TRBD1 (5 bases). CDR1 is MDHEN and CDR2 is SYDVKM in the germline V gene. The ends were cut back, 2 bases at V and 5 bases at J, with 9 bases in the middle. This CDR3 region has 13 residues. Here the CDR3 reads CASSLQGIETQYF. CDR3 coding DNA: TGTGCCAGCAGTTTACAGGGAATTGAGACCCAGTACTTC.

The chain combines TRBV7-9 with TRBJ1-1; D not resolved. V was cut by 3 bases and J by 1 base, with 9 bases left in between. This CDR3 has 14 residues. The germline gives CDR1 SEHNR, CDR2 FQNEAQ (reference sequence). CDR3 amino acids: CASSFEGKNTEAFF. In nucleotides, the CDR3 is TGTGCCAGCAGCTTCGAGGGCAAGAACACTGAAGCTTTCTTT.

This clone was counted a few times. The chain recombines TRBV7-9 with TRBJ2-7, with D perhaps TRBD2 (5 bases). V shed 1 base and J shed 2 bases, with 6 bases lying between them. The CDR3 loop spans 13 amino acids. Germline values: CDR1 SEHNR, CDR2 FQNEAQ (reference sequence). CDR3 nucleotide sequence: TGTGCCAGCAGCTTAGTGAGGGCCTACGAGCAGTACTTC. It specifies CASSLVRAYEQYF.

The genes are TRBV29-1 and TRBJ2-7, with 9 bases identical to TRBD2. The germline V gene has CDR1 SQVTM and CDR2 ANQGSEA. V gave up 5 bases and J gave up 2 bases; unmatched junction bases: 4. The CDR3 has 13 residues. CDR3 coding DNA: TGCAGCGTTCGTGGCGGGAGGGCCTACGAGCAGTACTTC. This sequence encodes CSVRGGRAYEQYF.

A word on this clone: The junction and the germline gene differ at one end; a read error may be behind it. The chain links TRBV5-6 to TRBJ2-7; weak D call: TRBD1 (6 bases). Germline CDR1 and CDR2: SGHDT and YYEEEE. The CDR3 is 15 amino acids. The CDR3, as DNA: TGTGCCAGCAGCACCGTGGGGGCAACCTCCCACGAGCAGTACTTC. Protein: CASSTVGATSHEQYF.

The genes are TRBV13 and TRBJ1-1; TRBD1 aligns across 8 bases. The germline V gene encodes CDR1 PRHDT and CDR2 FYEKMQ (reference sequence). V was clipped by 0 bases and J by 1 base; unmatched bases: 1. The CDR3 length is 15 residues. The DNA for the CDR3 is TGTGCCAGCAGCTTAGGCGGACAGGGGAACACTGAAGCTTTCTTT. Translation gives CASSLGGQGNTEAFF.

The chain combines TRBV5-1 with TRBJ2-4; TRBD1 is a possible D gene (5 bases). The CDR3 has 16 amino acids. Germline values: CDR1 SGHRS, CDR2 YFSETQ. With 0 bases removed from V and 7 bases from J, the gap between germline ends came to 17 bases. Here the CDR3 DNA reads TGCGCCAGCAGCTTGGCCGTTTCAGGGTCCGGGAACATTCAGTACTTC. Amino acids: CASSLAVSGSGNIQYF.